The 7 T cell receptor beta chains presented below share a single source sample, sequenced in a study of read filtering for tumor transcriptome and immune sequencing. Molecular barcoded adaptors covering alpha/delta and beta/gamma chains were used on 400 to 450 ng RNA. TCRdb passed the reads through MiXCR, listing each CDR3 protein once. The repertoire holds 85,000 to 100,000 distinct CDR3 sequences, with under 25% as singletons. Sequencing input: a population of CD138-negative cells sorted from bone marrow. These receptors were collected from a donor at least 40 years old with multiple myeloma.

In its sample, this clonotype was seen many times. This sequence joins TRBV27 and TRBJ2-7, with a tentative D call TRBD2 (6 bases). This CDR3 is 13 amino acids long. Trimming shortened V by 1 base and J by 5 bases, and 9 bases separated the two germline ends. Germline V lookup: CDR1 MNHEY, CDR2 SMNVEV (reference sequence). For the CDR3, the DNA is TGTGCCAGCAGTTTATTCGGGGAGGACGAGCAGTACTTC. Amino acid sequence: CASSLFGEDEQYF.

In the case of this clonotype: A far larger clone is a single base away, which makes a read error likely. The rearrangement links TRBV11-2 to TRBJ1-6, with a weak D call TRBD1 (5 bases). Germline CDR1 is SGHAT and CDR2 is FQNNGV. The CDR3 length is 11 residues. DNA for the CDR3: TGTGCCAGCGGCTTGGGGGTTCCTAGGGTCTTT. Translation gives CASGLGVPRVF.

This clonotype turned up a few times. This chain connects TRBV20-1 to TRBJ2-1; 8 bases match TRBD2. Germline V gives CDR1 DFQATT, CDR2 SNEGSKA (reference sequence). Losses at the gene ends were 5 bases for V and 7 bases for J; bases not matched to a gene: 13. This CDR3 has 15 amino acids. CDR3 in amino acids: CSACDGTRMLNEQFF. CDR3 bases: TGCAGTGCTTGCGACGGGACTAGAATGTTGAATGAGCAGTTCTTC.

This clonotype showed up many times. The chain combines TRBV29-1 with TRBJ2-2; D gene ambiguous. The V end was cut by 5 bases, the J end by 5 bases, with 18 bases between. The germline V gene has CDR1 SQVTM and CDR2 ANQGSEA. The CDR3 contains 15 residues. The CDR3 DNA is TGCAGCGTTAGAGACCTAACCGGTGGGACCGGGGAGCTGTTTTTT. It translates to CSVRDLTGGTGELFF.

There are many counts of this clonotype. The CDR3 spells CASSLGEGFSTEAFF. In nucleotides, the CDR3 is TGTGCCAGCAGCTTAGGAGAGGGTTTTTCGACTGAAGCTTTCTTT. V and J are TRBV7-2 and TRBJ1-1; D not resolved. The CDR3 length is 15 residues. V was clipped by 1 base and J by 5 bases, with 14 bases between them. CDR1 SGHTA and CDR2 FQGNSA come from the germline V gene. Variable domain in full (rest from reference TRBV7-2 and TRBJ1-1): GAGVSQSPSNKVTEKGKDVELRCDPISGHTALYWYRQSLGQGLEFLIYFQGNSAPDKSGLPSDRFSAERTGGSVSTLTIQRTQQEDSAVYLCASSLGEGFSTEAFFGQGTRLTVV.

This clonotype has a count of ten or more. The chain joins TRBV3-2 to TRBJ2-3. TRBV3-2 is described as a pseudogene. This CDR3 contains 17 residues. The CDR3: CASSQGWQVYDTDTQYF. For the CDR3, the DNA is TGTGCCAGCAGCCAAGGATGGCAGGTGTATGACACAGATACGCAGTATTTT.

A word on this clonotype: A much larger clone lies a single base off, so this may be a read error. The V and J genes are TRBV7-2 and TRBJ1-2, with no clear D. The germline gives CDR1 SGHTA, CDR2 FQGNSA. The CDR3 has 13 amino acids. The CDR3 bases are TGTTCCAGCAGCTTAGAGCGGAATTATGGCTACACCTTC. Protein sequence: CSSSLERNYGYTF.